This entry describes one T cell receptor beta chain. The data are from a study of technical replicates of blood from a handful of donors. The V gene lost 3 bases and the J gene lost 4 bases, with 7 bases spanning the gap. This CDR3 is 13 amino acids long. The V gene's germline CDR1 is MNHEY and CDR2 SVGAGI. Data came from immunoSEQ multiplex PCR; TCRdb stores just in-frame clones and leaves some out. The sample lists around 100,000 clones; around 96% were seen once. The V gene is TRBV6-5, the J gene TRBJ2-1; D possibly corresponds to TRBD2 (5 bases). The sample taken for sequencing was T cells isolated from PBMCs. The receptor comes from a human donor in good health. The CDR3 bases are TGTGCCAGCAGTTATTCGGGATACAATGAGCAGTTCTTC. It specifies CASSYSGYNEQFF.